The rows below give T cell receptor beta chains drawn from one sample of a study of CD8 T cells in ankylosing spondylitis. Using its own MiXCR run on the 5' RACE reads, TCRdb lists one record per CDR3 protein. This sample yields more than 100,000 distinct CDR3 sequences, of which more than 15% are seen a single time; about 33% belongs to the top ten. Sequencing was performed on blood, either unsorted or a sorted T cell fraction (not recorded which). These receptors all stem from a male donor with ankylosing spondylitis. Both conserved end residues are part of each CDR3. A D gene is named only where the DNA matches it firmly. Not all rows give a size; the values are once, few, many and, for expanded clones, a class.

V gene: TRBV2
J gene: TRBJ1-2
clone size: few
D gene: -
CDR3 DNA: TGTGCCAGCAGCGAGGCCAGAGTGGGGGACTCCTATGGCTACACCTTC
CDR3 protein: CASSEARVGDSYGYTF

V gene: TRBV9
J gene: TRBJ2-3
clone size: -
D gene: -
CDR3 DNA: TGTGCCAGCAGCGTAGGGCAGGTTGGCACAGATACGCAGTATTTT
CDR3 protein: CASSVGQVGTDTQYF

V gene: TRBV10-3
J gene: TRBJ2-7
clone size: few
D gene: TRBD1
CDR3 DNA: TGTGCCATCACCGACAGGGATAAAGGTACTGGGTACGAGCAGTACTTC
CDR3 protein: CAITDRDKGTGYEQYF

V gene: TRBV27
J gene: TRBJ2-1
clone size: -
D gene: -
CDR3 DNA: TGTGCCAGCAGTTCACTTTTAATCAATGAGCAGTTCTTC
CDR3 protein: CASSSLLINEQFF

V gene: TRBV29-1
J gene: TRBJ2-1
clone size: many
D gene: -
CDR3 DNA: TGCAGCGTTGTGGGCACAGACCGCTACAATGAGCAGTTCTTC
CDR3 protein: CSVVGTDRYNEQFF

V gene: TRBV6-1
J gene: TRBJ1-1
clone size: few
D gene: -
CDR3 DNA: TGTGCCAGCAGTGCCCGGGGGGAGGGCGCTGAAGCTTTCTTT
CDR3 protein: CASSARGEGAEAFF

V gene: TRBV27
J gene: TRBJ1-1
clone size: -
D gene: TRBD1
CDR3 DNA: TGTGCCAGCAGACCAACCGGGACAGGGACGATTGAAGCTTTCTTT
CDR3 protein: CASRPTGTGTIEAFF

V gene: TRBV12-3/TRBV12-4
J gene: TRBJ2-1
clone size: -
D gene: TRBD2
CDR3 DNA: TGTGCCAGCGGCCTAGCGGAGTACAATGAGCAGTTCTTC
CDR3 protein: CASGLAEYNEQFF

V gene: TRBV6-5
J gene: TRBJ1-5
clone size: -
D gene: -
CDR3 DNA: TGTGCCAGCAGTTACTCGGCAGCTTATAGCAATCAGCCCCAGCATTTT
CDR3 protein: CASSYSAAYSNQPQHF

V gene: TRBV7-6
J gene: TRBJ2-1
clone size: -
D gene: TRBD2
CDR3 DNA: TGTGCCAGCAGTCCAACGACTAGCGTGGTAAATGAGCAGTTCTTC
CDR3 protein: CASSPTTSVVNEQFF

V gene: TRBV7-9
J gene: TRBJ2-5
clone size: few
D gene: -
CDR3 DNA: TGTGCCAGCAGGGACATCTTAGAGACCCAGTACTTC
CDR3 protein: CASRDILETQYF

V gene: TRBV20-1
J gene: TRBJ2-7
clone size: few
D gene: TRBD1
CDR3 DNA: TGCAGTGCTACTCCCGGGACAGGGAGCGACGGCGAGCAGTACTTC
CDR3 protein: CSATPGTGSDGEQYF

V gene: TRBV11-2
J gene: TRBJ2-3
clone size: -
D gene: -
CDR3 DNA: TGTGCCAGCAGCTTACGAGGTGTTGCGGGCTTGAGCACAGATACGCAGTATTTT
CDR3 protein: CASSLRGVAGLSTDTQYF

V gene: TRBV7-9
J gene: TRBJ2-7
clone size: -
D gene: TRBD1
CDR3 DNA: TGTGCCAGCAGCTCTTCCGGGACAGGGCCGGCGGAGCAGTACTTC
CDR3 protein: CASSSSGTGPAEQYF

V gene: TRBV4-1
J gene: TRBJ2-3
clone size: few
D gene: -
CDR3 DNA: TGCGCCAGCAGCCAAGATTCATCGGGTCCGGCAGATACGCAGTATTTT
CDR3 protein: CASSQDSSGPADTQYF

V gene: TRBV25-1
J gene: TRBJ2-1
clone size: few
D gene: TRBD2
CDR3 DNA: TGTGCCGCCGGGGCGGGAGGAAATGAGCAGTTCTTC
CDR3 protein: CAAGAGGNEQFF

V gene: TRBV27
J gene: TRBJ2-5
clone size: -
D gene: -
CDR3 DNA: TGTGCCAGCAGTTTATCCAGGGTAGAGACCCAGTACTTC
CDR3 protein: CASSLSRVETQYF

V gene: TRBV5-1
J gene: TRBJ2-7
clone size: few
D gene: TRBD2
CDR3 DNA: TGCGCCAGCAGCGGAACCGGGACTAGCGGCTACGAGCAGTACTTC
CDR3 protein: CASSGTGTSGYEQYF

V gene: TRBV6-1
J gene: TRBJ1-1
clone size: few
D gene: TRBD1
CDR3 DNA: TGTGCCAGCAGTCCGGGACAGGGGGCGGAAAGGCCTGAAGCTTTCTTT
CDR3 protein: CASSPGQGAERPEAFF

V gene: TRBV27
J gene: TRBJ2-7
clone size: few
D gene: -
CDR3 DNA: TGTGCCAGCAGCCTAAAGCGCGTCGGATTGGGGTGGCAGTACTTC
CDR3 protein: CASSLKRVGLGWQYF

V gene: TRBV27
J gene: TRBJ2-7
clone size: -
D gene: TRBD2
CDR3 DNA: TGTGCCAGCAGTTTATCGGGAGGGCCCTCCTACGAGCAGTACTTC
CDR3 protein: CASSLSGGPSYEQYF

V gene: TRBV10-3
J gene: TRBJ2-1
clone size: few
D gene: -
CDR3 DNA: TGTGCCATCAGTGAGTCCGGACGTAGGGATGAGCAGTTCTTC
CDR3 protein: CAISESGRRDEQFF

V gene: TRBV15
J gene: TRBJ1-2
clone size: -
D gene: -
CDR3 DNA: TGTGCCACCAGCAGGGGCCTTGGCGGGATTACCTATGGCTACACCTTC
CDR3 protein: CATSRGLGGITYGYTF

V gene: TRBV12-3/TRBV12-4
J gene: TRBJ2-3
clone size: -
D gene: TRBD1
CDR3 DNA: TGTGCCAGCAGTACAGGGGGAGAGGGGAATACGCAGTATTTT
CDR3 protein: CASSTGGEGNTQYF

V gene: TRBV27
J gene: TRBJ1-2
clone size: few
D gene: -
CDR3 DNA: TGTGCCAGCAGCCAGGCAGGCCCGGACGGCTACACCTTC
CDR3 protein: CASSQAGPDGYTF

V gene: TRBV27
J gene: TRBJ2-2
clone size: -
D gene: -
CDR3 DNA: TGTGCCAGCAGTATTAACGGGGGCACCGGGGAGCTGTTTTTT
CDR3 protein: CASSINGGTGELFF

V gene: TRBV6-1
J gene: TRBJ2-7
clone size: few
D gene: -
CDR3 DNA: TGTGCCAGCAGTGAAGGAGGCGGAGCCTACGAGCAGTACTTC
CDR3 protein: CASSEGGGAYEQYF

V gene: TRBV12-3/TRBV12-4
J gene: TRBJ2-1
clone size: few
D gene: -
CDR3 DNA: TGTGCCAGCAGTTTCGGGGGAATATTAAATGAGCAGTTCTTC
CDR3 protein: CASSFGGILNEQFF

V gene: TRBV2
J gene: TRBJ1-5
clone size: -
D gene: -
CDR3 DNA: TGTGCCAGCAGCCCCAGGCCACTGATCACGAGGAGTCAGCCCCAGCATTTT
CDR3 protein: CASSPRPLITRSQPQHF